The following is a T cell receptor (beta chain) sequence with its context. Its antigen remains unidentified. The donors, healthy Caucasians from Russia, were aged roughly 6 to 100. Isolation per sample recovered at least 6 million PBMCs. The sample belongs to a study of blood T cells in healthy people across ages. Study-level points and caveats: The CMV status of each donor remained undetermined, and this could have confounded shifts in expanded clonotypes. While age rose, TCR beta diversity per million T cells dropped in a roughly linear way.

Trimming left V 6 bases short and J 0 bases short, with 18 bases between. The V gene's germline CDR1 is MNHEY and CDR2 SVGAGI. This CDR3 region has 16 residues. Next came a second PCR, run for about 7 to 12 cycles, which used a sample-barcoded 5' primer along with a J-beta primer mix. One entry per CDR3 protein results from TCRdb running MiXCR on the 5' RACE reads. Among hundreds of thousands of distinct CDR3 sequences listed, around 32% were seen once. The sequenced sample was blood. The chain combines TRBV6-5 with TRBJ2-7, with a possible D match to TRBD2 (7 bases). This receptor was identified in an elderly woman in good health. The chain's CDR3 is CASSPGGGYSSYEQYF. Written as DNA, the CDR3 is TGTGCCAGCAGCCCTGGGGGGGGCTACAGCTCCTACGAGCAGTACTTC.